Each of the 20 T cell receptor beta chains below was sequenced from the same sample in a study of CD8 T cells in Susac syndrome. RNA in amounts of roughly 0.5 to 1 ug was reverse transcribed with random hexamers. TCRdb reprocessed the immunoSEQ multiplex PCR reads via MiXCR and lists one record per CDR3 protein. Of under 200,000 distinct CDR3 sequences listed, over 75% are singletons. Sequenced: CD4+ T cells from PBMCs. Receptors originate from a human donor with Susac syndrome.

CDR3 protein: CASSPPGLSDTQYF. In nucleotides, the CDR3 is TGCGCCAGCAGCCCTCCGGGACTATCAGATACGCAGTATTTT. J is TRBJ2-3 and V is TRBV4-1, with TRBD2 matching over 7 bases. The V gene end was trimmed by 4 bases and the J gene end by 4 bases; junction bases not matched to a gene: 5. The CDR3 covers 14 residues. The germline V gene encodes CDR1 MGHRA and CDR2 YSYEKL.

J is TRBJ2-7 and V is TRBV4-1; the D gene is possibly TRBD2 (6 bases). The CDR3 loop spans 13 amino acids. Germline V lookup: CDR1 MGHRA, CDR2 YSYEKL. V was clipped by 0 bases and J by 6 bases, with 9 bases between them. For the CDR3, the DNA is TGCGCCAGCAGCCAAGAGGGAGGTAGCGAGCAGTACTTC. Its translation is CASSQEGGSEQYF.

The V and J genes are TRBV18 and TRBJ2-5; 9 bases map to TRBD1. Germline V CDR1 and CDR2: KGHSH, LQKENI. Trimming at V came to 3 bases and at J to 7 bases, leaving 3 bases not matched to a gene. The CDR3 runs 13 residues. DNA for the CDR3: TGTGCCAGCTCACCGGGACAGGGTTCGACCCAGTACTTC. Translation: CASSPGQGSTQYF.

J is TRBJ2-2 and V is TRBV9, with D tentatively TRBD1 (6 bases). Germline CDR1 is SGDLS and CDR2 is YYNGEE. V gave up 1 base and J gave up 5 bases, with 12 bases separating them. The CDR3 loop spans 15 amino acids. The CDR3 is CASSVMGAETGELFF. Here the CDR3 DNA reads TGTGCCAGCAGCGTAATGGGGGCAGAAACCGGGGAGCTGTTTTTT.

This clonotype was counted only a few times. V gene TRBV7-9 combines with J gene TRBJ2-1; tentative D call: TRBD1 (6 bases). The CDR3 totals 15 residues. Germline V gene sequence: CDR1 SEHNR, CDR2 FQNEAQ (reference sequence). V was cut by 1 base and J by 3 bases, with 10 bases left in between. The chain's CDR3 is CASSLDGGRYNEQFF. In DNA form, the CDR3 reads TGTGCCAGCAGCTTAGATGGGGGCCGCTACAATGAGCAGTTCTTC.

The chain is built from TRBV6-1 and TRBJ2-2; tentatively, D is TRBD1 (6 bases). CDR3 length: 14 residues. Looked up from germline, CDR1 is MNHNS and CDR2 is SASEGT. Between the trimmed V and J ends, which lost 6 bases and 6 bases, there was a span of 14 bases. CDR3 sequence reads: CASRTYEGAGELFF. DNA for the CDR3: TGTGCCAGCAGAACCTATGAGGGGGCCGGGGAGCTGTTTTTT.

The chain recombines TRBV20-1 with TRBJ1-2, with 7 bases lining up with TRBD1. Trimming cost V 5 bases and J 3 bases; bases outside gene matches: 9. CDR1 and CDR2 (germline): DFQATT, SNEGSKA (reference sequence). The CDR3 is made up of 14 amino acids. CDR3 DNA: TGCAGTGCTCGACCACAGGGGTTTGACTATGGCTACACCTTC. It encodes CSARPQGFDYGYTF.

This clonotype is a singleton in its sample. The chain joins TRBV18 to TRBJ1-1; the D is unclear. The germline V gene has CDR1 KGHSH and CDR2 LQKENI. V was cut by 0 bases and J by 1 base, with 3 bases left in between. The CDR3 totals 13 residues. The CDR3 coding sequence is TGTGCCAGCTCACCACCGAAGAACACTGAAGCTTTCTTT. It translates to CASSPPKNTEAFF.

The rearrangement joins TRBV9 to TRBJ2-1, with D unclear. CDR1 is SGDLS and CDR2 is YYNGEE in the germline V gene. V gave up 4 bases and J gave up 3 bases, with 14 bases separating them. The CDR3 has 15 residues. CDR3 in amino acids: CASSSTVGRYNEQFF. CDR3 coding DNA: TGTGCCAGCAGCAGCACAGTTGGCCGCTACAATGAGCAGTTCTTC.

V usage is TRBV2 and J usage is TRBJ2-7, with 7 bases matching TRBD2. Germline CDR1 and CDR2: SNHLY and FYNNEI. The CDR3 spans 14 residues. The trim removed 5 bases at V and 6 bases at J, leaving 10 bases unmatched. CDR3 sequence: CASSSGGTPLEQYF. The DNA for the CDR3 is TGTGCCAGCAGTTCCGGGGGGACCCCTCTCGAGCAGTACTTC.

Concerning this clonotype: The junction does not match germline at one end; this may be a read error. The J gene is TRBJ2-1, the V gene TRBV12-3 or TRBV12-4; 11 nucleotides line up with TRBD2. The CDR3 extends over 16 amino acids. CDR3 protein: CASSLAGGSSYNEQFF. The CDR3 bases are TGTGCCAGCAGCTTAGCGGGAGGGAGCTCCTACAATGAGCAGTTCTTC.

This clonotype showed up just once. This CDR3 reads CASSGQAGVLDEQYF. The CDR3 DNA sequence: TGCGCCAGCAGCGGACAGGCAGGGGTTTTGGACGAGCAGTACTTC. The chain links TRBV5-1 to TRBJ2-7; 7 positions agree with TRBD1. The ends lost 4 bases at V and 5 bases at J; junction bases unmatched: 12. This CDR3 is built from 15 residues. CDR1 and CDR2 (germline): SGHRS, YFSETQ.

The CDR3 protein is CASSVRTGGEFGYTF. The CDR3 DNA follows: TGTGCCAGCAGCGTTCGGACAGGGGGCGAGTTTGGCTACACCTTC. The genes are TRBV9 and TRBJ1-2; the match to TRBD1 covers 11 bases. Per germline, CDR1 SGDLS and CDR2 YYNGEE. After removal of 2 bases from V and 7 bases from J, the junction contained 7 bases not matched to a gene. The CDR3 consists of 15 residues.

The rearrangement joins TRBV5-1 to TRBJ2-3; 9 nucleotides agree with TRBD2. After removal of 3 bases from V and 0 bases from J, the junction contained 8 bases not matched to a gene. There are 17 residues in the CDR3. Germline V gene lookup returns CDR1 SGHRS and CDR2 YFSETQ. The CDR3 DNA sequence: TGCGCCAGCAGCTCACAAACCCTAGCGGGGAGCACAGATACGCAGTATTTT. Its protein product is CASSSQTLAGSTDTQYF.

V and J are TRBV11-2 and TRBJ2-1; TRBD2 matches at 15 bases. In germline, CDR1 is SGHAT, CDR2 FQNNGV. V lost 1 base and J lost 8; bases outside the gene matches: 6. This CDR3 spans 17 amino acids. The CDR3 DNA reads as TGTGCCAGCAGCTTAGGGACTAGCGGGGGGGCCCTCTATGAGCAGTTCTTC. Residues: CASSLGTSGGALYEQFF.

The table lists this clonotype with a few counts. The chain carries TRBV6-5 and TRBJ1-2; weak D call: TRBD1 (6 bases). The CDR3 has 14 amino acids. Germline V gene data show CDR1 as MNHEY and CDR2 as SVGAGI. The V gene lost 5 bases and the J gene lost 2 bases, with 12 bases spanning the gap. DNA for the CDR3: TGTGCCAGCAGTCCCAGGACAGAGAACTATGGCTACACCTTC. Amino acids: CASSPRTENYGYTF.

The chain links TRBV6-1 to TRBJ2-5, with 11 bases that match TRBD2. Germline loops: CDR1 MNHNS, CDR2 SASEGT. V was pared by 6 bases and J by 7 bases, with 7 bases of the junction left unmatched. CDR3 size: 14 residues. In DNA form, the CDR3 reads TGTGCCAGCAGGCTAGCGGGGGGCGGAGGGACCCAGTACTTC. Amino acids: CASRLAGGGGTQYF.

This clonotype was detected only once. This rearrangement joins TRBV28 to TRBJ1-2; weak D call: TRBD1 (6 bases). Germline CDR1 reads MDHEN; CDR2 reads SYDVKM. The CDR3 covers 14 residues. V gave up 3 bases and J gave up 6 bases, with 14 bases separating them. CDR3 sequence: CASSFAGVVDGYTF. The CDR3 coding sequence is TGTGCCAGCAGTTTTGCAGGGGTCGTGGATGGCTACACCTTC.

The genes are TRBV27 and TRBJ1-2, with 9 positions matching TRBD1. With V trimmed by 5 bases and J by 8 bases, 9 bases remained unmatched. The CDR3 covers 14 residues. CDR1 and CDR2 from the germline V gene are MNHEY and SMNVEV (reference sequence). In DNA form, the CDR3 reads TGTGCCAGCAGTCCCCGGGACAGGGTTCGGGGCTACACCTTC. Its translation: CASSPRDRVRGYTF.

The chain employs TRBV24-1 and TRBJ2-3; maybe TRBD2 (5 bases). The length of the CDR3 is 14 residues. Per germline, CDR1 KGHDR and CDR2 SFDVKD. Trimming cost V 4 bases and J 6 bases, with 13 bases left between them. The CDR3 sequence is CATSDHGLLDTQYF. Here the CDR3 DNA reads TGTGCCACCAGTGACCATGGACTGCTGGATACGCAGTATTTT.